This TCR beta chain was observed in a study of T cells in women clearing cervical HPV infection. Study overall: Blood came at first lesion visit for cases, post-clearance for controls.

Note on this clone: The antigen is undetermined. The read terminates 3 residues ahead of where the CDR3 ends, so the germline J gene completes it.

The study, taken as a whole, reports: Richness differences could reflect unmeasured T-cell content per sample.

Sequencing used immunoSEQ multiplex PCR; TCRdb keeps in-frame clones, though not all of them. The sample includes some 37,000 clones. The CDR3 contains 12 residues. The germline V and J ends were trimmed by 2 bases and 1 base, with 2 bases remaining between them. Per the germline V gene, CDR1 is SGHDN and CDR2 is FVKESK. J is TRBJ2-5 and V is TRBV14; D unclear. This TCR was sampled from a woman aged 18 to 75 with a cervical HPV16 infection that either progressed to CIN3+ or cleared (not recorded which). Sequencing was performed on blood buffy coat. Incomplete CDR3 DNA: TGTGCCAGCAGCCAACTCCAAGAGACC. It specifies CASSQLQET. The whole CDR3 sequence reads CASSQLQETQYF.